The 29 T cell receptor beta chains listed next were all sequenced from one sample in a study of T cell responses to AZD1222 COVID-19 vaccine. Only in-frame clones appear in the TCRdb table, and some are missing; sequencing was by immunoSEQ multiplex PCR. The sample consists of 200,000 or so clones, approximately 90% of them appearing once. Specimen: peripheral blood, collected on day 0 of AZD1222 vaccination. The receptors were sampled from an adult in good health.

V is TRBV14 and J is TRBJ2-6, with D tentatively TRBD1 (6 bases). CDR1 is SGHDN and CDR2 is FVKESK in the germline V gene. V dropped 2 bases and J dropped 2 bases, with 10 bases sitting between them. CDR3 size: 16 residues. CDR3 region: CASSQPRGTGANVLTF. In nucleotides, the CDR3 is TGTGCCAGCAGCCAACCCAGGGGTACTGGGGCCAACGTCCTGACTTTC.

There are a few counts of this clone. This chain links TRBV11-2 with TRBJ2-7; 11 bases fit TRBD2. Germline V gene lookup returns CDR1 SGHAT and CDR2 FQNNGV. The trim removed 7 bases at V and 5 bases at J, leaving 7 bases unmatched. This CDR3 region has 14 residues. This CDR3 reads CASNSIAGGHEQYF. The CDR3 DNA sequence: TGTGCCAGCAACTCCATAGCGGGAGGGCACGAGCAGTACTTC.

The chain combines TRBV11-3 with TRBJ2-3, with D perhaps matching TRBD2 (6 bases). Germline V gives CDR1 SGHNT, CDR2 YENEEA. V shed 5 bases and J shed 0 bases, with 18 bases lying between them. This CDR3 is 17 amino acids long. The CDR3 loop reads CASSQTGRGLSTDTQYF. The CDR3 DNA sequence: TGTGCCAGCAGCCAGACTGGGCGGGGCCTTAGCACAGATACGCAGTATTTT.

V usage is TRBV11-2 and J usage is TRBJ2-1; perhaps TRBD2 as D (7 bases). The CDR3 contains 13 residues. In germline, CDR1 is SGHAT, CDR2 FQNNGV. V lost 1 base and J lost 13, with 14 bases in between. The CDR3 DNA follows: TGTGCCAGCAGCTTAGTCAGGGCGGGGGCCCAGTTCTTC. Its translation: CASSLVRAGAQFF.

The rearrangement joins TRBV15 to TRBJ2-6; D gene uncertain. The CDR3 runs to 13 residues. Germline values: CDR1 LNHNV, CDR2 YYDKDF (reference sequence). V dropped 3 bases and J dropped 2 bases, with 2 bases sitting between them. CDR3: CATSSPGANVLTF. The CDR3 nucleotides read TGTGCCACCAGCAGTCCTGGGGCCAACGTCCTGACTTTC.

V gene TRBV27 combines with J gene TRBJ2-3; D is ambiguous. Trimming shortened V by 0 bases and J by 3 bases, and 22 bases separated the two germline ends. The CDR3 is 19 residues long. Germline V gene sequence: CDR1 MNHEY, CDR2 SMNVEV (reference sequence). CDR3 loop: CASSLSTVGSSNPTDTQYF. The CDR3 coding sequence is TGTGCCAGCAGTTTATCCACAGTGGGGTCGTCGAACCCGACAGATACGCAGTATTTT.

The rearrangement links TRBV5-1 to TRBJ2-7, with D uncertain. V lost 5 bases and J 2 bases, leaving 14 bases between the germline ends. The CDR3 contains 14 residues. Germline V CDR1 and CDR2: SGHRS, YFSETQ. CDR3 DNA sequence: TGCGCCAGCAGAACGGTGGCTGGGGCCTACGAGCAGTACTTC. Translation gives CASRTVAGAYEQYF.

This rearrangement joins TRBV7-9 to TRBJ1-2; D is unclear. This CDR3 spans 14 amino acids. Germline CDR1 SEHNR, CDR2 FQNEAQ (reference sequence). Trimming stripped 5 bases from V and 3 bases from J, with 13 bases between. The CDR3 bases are TGTGCCAGCAGCCGTTGGACGTCGGACTATGGCTACACCTTC. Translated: CASSRWTSDYGYTF.

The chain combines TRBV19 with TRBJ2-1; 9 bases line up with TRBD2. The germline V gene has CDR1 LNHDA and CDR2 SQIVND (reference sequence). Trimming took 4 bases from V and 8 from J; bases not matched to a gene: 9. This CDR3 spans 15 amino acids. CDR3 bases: TGTGCCAGTAGTAGTGGGCGGGGGGGCATCGATGAGCAGTTCTTC. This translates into CASSSGRGGIDEQFF.

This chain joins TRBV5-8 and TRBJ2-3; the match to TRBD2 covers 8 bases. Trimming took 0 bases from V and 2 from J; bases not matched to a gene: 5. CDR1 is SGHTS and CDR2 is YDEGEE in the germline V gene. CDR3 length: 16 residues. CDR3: CASSLAGGWATDTQYF. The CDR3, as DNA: TGTGCCAGCAGCTTGGCGGGAGGGTGGGCCACAGATACGCAGTATTTT.

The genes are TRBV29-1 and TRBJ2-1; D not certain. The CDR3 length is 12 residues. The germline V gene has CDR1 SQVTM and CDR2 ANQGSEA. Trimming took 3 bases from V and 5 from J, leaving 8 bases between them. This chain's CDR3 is CSVEWINNEQFF. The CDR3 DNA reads TGCAGCGTTGAGTGGATAAACAATGAGCAGTTCTTC.

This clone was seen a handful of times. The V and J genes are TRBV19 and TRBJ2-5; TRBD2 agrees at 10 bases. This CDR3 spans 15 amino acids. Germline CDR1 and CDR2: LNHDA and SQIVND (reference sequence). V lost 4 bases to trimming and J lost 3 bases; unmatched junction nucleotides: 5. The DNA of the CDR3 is TGTGCCAGTAGTAAGGTCGGACTAGCGGAAGAGACCCAGTACTTC. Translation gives CASSKVGLAEETQYF. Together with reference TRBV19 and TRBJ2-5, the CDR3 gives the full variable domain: DGGITQSPKYLFRKEGQNVTLSCEQNLNHDAMYWYRQDPGQGLRLIYYSQIVNDFQKGDIAEGYSVSREKKESFPLTVTSAQKNPTAFYLCASSKVGLAEETQYFGPGTRLLVL.

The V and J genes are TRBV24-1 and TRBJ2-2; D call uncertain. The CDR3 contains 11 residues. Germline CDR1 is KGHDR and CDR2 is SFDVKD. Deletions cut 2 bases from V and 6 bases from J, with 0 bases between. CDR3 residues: CATSDSGELFF. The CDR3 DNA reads TGTGCCACCAGTGATTCCGGGGAGCTGTTTTTT.

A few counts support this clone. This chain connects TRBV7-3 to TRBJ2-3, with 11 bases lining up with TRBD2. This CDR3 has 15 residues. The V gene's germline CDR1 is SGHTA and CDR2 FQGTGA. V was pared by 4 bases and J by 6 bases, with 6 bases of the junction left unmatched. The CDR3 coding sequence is TGTGCCAGCAGCTATAGCGGGAGGGCCCTCGATACGCAGTATTTT. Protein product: CASSYSGRALDTQYF. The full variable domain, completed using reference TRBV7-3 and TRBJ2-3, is GAGVSQTPSNKVTEKGKYVELRCDPISGHTALYWYRQSLGQGPEFLIYFQGTGAADDSGLPNDRFFAVRPEGSVSTLKIQRTERGDSAVYLCASSYSGRALDTQYFGPGTRLTVL.

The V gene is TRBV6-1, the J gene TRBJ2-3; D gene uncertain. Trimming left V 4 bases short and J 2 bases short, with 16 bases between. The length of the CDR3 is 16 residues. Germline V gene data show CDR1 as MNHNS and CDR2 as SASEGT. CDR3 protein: CASSGIGRVLTDTQYF. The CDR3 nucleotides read TGTGCCAGCAGTGGTATCGGTCGGGTACTCACAGATACGCAGTATTTT.

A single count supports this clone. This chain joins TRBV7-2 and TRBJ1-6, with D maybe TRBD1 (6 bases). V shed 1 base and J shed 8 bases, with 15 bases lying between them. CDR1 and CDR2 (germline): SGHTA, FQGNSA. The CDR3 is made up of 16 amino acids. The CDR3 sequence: CASSLVSGQWDSPLHF. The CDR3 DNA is TGTGCCAGCAGCTTAGTTTCGGGACAATGGGATTCACCCCTCCACTTT.

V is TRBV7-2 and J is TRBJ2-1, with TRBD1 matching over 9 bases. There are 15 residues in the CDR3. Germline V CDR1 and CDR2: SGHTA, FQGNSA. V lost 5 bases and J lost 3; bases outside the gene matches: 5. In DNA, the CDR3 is TGTGCCAGCAGCACCGGGACAGGGATCTACAATGAGCAGTTCTTC. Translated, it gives CASSTGTGIYNEQFF.

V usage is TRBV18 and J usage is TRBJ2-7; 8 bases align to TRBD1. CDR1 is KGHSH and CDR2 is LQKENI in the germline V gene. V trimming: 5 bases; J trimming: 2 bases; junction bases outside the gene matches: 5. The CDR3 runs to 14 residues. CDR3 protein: CASSETGATYEQYF. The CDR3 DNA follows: TGTGCCAGCTCAGAGACAGGGGCGACCTACGAGCAGTACTTC.

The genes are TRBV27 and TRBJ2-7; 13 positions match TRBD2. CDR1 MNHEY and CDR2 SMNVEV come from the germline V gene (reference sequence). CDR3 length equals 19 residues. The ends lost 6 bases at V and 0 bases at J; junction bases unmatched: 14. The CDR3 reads CASRPDSGLAGVGSYEQYF. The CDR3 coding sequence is TGTGCCAGCAGACCCGACAGCGGACTAGCGGGAGTGGGCTCCTACGAGCAGTACTTC.

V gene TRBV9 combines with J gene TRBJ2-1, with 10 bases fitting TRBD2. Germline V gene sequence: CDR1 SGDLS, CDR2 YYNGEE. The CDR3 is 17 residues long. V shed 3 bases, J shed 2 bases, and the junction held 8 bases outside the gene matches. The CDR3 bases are TGTGCCAGCAGCGGAGGGCTAGCGGGGGTAACCTACAATGAGCAGTTCTTC. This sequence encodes CASSGGLAGVTYNEQFF.

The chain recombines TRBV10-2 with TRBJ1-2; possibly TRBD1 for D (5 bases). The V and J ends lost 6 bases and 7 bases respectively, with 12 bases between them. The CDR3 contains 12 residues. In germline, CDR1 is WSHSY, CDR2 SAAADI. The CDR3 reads CASSALQGGYTF. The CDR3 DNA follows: TGCGCCAGCAGCGCCCTCCAGGGTGGCTACACCTTC.

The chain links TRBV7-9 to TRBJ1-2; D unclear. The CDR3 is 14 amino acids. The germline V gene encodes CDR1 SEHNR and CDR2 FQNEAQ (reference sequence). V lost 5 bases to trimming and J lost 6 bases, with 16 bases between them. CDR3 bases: TGTGCCAGCAGCCCCATGGTTGGAGCACATGGCTACACCTTC. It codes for CASSPMVGAHGYTF.

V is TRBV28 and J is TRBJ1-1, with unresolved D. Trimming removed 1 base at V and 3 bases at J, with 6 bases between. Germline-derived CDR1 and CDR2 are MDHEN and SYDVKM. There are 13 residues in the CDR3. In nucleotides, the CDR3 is TGTGCCAGCAGTTTATACCGAGACACTGAAGCTTTCTTT. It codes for CASSLYRDTEAFF.

The DNA of the CDR3 is TGTGCCAGCAGCGGCCTCCTAGGAGCTGAGCAGTTCTTC. Translating gives CASSGLLGAEQFF. The chain links TRBV9 to TRBJ2-1; D is uncertain. This CDR3 is built from 13 residues. Germline V gives CDR1 SGDLS, CDR2 YYNGEE. V was trimmed by 3 bases and J by 9 bases, leaving 13 bases between them.

This CDR3 is CASSVATGAWETDTQYF. CDR3 DNA: TGTGCCAGCAGCGTAGCTACAGGGGCGTGGGAAACAGATACGCAGTATTTT. V and J are TRBV9 and TRBJ2-3, with TRBD1 matching 7 bases. The germline V gene has CDR1 SGDLS and CDR2 YYNGEE. This CDR3 has 17 residues. Trimming took 0 bases from V and 3 from J; bases not matched to a gene: 10.

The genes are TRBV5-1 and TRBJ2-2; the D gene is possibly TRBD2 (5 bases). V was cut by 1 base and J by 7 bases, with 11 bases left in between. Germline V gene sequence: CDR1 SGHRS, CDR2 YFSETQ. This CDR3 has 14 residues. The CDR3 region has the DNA TGCGCCAGCAGCTTGATCGGGGATGTCGGGGAGCTGTTTTTT. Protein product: CASSLIGDVGELFF.

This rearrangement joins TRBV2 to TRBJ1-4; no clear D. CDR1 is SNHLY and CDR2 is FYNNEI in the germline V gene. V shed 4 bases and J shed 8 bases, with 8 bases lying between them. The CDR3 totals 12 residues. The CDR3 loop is CASSGTGEKLFF. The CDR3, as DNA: TGTGCCAGCAGTGGGACGGGGGAAAAACTGTTTTTT.

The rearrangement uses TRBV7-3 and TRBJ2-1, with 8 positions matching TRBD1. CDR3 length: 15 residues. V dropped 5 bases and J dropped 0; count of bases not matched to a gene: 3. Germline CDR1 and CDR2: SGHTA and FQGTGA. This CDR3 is CASSGQGSSYNEQFF. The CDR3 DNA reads TGTGCCAGCAGCGGACAGGGAAGCTCCTACAATGAGCAGTTCTTC. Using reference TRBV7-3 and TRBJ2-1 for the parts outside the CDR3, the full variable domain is GAGVSQTPSNKVTEKGKYVELRCDPISGHTALYWYRQSLGQGPEFLIYFQGTGAADDSGLPNDRFFAVRPEGSVSTLKIQRTERGDSAVYLCASSGQGSSYNEQFFGPGTRLTVL.

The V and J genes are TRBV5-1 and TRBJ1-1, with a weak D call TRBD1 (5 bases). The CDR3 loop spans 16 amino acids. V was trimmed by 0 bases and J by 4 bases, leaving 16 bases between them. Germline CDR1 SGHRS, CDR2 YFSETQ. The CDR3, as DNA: TGCGCCAGCAGCTTGGAGGGGCAGGGAGATGGCACTGAAGCTTTCTTT. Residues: CASSLEGQGDGTEAFF.